Listed here is a single TCR beta chain. The CDR3 covers 17 residues. The ends lost 3 bases at V and 1 base at J; junction bases unmatched: 9. Germline V gene sequence: CDR1 MNHEY, CDR2 SMNVEV (reference sequence). TCRdb keeps only in-frame clones here, not all; method: immunoSEQ multiplex PCR. The data hold millions of clones, with roughly 95% observed a single time. The entry originates in a study of shared clonotypes between healthy human individuals. Terminally differentiated effector memory CD45RA+ cells were excluded from the naive CD8 cells, which were CD45RO-negative and positively selected for CCR7.

This TCR was sampled from a man younger than 35 in good health. Sequencing used naive CD8+ T cells sorted from blood. The rearrangement links TRBV27 to TRBJ2-3; 8 nucleotides match TRBD1. In nucleotides, the CDR3 is TGTGCCAGCAGTTTGATTCGGGTGACAGGGGGCACAGATACGCAGTATTTT. This encodes CASSLIRVTGGTDTQYF.